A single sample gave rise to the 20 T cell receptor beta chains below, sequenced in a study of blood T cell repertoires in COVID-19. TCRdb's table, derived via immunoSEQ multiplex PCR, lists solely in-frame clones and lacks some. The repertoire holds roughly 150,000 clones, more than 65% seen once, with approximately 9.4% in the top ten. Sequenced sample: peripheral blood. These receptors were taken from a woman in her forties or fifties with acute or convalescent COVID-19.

The CDR3 nucleotides are TGTGCCAGCAGCGCGGGGACTAGCGGGGCACAGTACCAAGAGACCCAGTACTTC. Translated: CASSAGTSGAQYQETQYF. This chain links TRBV9 with TRBJ2-5; 13 bases map to TRBD2. CDR1 and CDR2 (germline): SGDLS, YYNGEE. Unmatched junction bases numbered 8, after V lost 3 bases and J lost 0 bases. The CDR3 loop spans 18 amino acids.

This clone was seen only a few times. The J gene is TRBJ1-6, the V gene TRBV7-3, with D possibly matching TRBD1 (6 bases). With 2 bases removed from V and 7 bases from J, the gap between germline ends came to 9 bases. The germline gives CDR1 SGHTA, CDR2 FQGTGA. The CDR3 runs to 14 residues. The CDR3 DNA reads TGTGCCAGCAGCTTACGGCAGGGGAATTCACCCCTCCACTTT. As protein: CASSLRQGNSPLHF.

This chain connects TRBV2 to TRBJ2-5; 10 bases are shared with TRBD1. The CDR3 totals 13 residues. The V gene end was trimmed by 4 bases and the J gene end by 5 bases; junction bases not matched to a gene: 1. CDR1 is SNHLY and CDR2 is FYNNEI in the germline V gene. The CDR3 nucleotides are TGTGCCAGCAGTGGGACAGGGGGGGAGACCCAGTACTTC. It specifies CASSGTGGETQYF.

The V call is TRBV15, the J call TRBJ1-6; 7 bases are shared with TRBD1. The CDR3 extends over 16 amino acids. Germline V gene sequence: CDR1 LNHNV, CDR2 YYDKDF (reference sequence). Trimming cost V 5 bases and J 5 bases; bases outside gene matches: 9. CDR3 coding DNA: TGTGCCACCAGCGGGTACAGGGGCGCCAATAATTCACCCCTCCACTTT. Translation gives CATSGYRGANNSPLHF.

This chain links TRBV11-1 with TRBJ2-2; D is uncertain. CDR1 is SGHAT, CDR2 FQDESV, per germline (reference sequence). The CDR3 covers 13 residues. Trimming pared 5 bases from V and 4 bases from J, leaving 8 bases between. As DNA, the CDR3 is TGTGCCAGCAGCCTCCCTCCCACCGGGGAGCTGTTTTTT. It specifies CASSLPPTGELFF.

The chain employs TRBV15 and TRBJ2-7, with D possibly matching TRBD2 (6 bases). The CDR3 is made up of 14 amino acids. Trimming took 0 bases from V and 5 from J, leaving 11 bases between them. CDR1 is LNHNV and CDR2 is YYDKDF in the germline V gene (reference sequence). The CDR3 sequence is CATSRDRGSNEQYF. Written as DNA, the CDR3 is TGTGCCACCAGCAGAGATCGGGGGTCTAACGAGCAGTACTTC.

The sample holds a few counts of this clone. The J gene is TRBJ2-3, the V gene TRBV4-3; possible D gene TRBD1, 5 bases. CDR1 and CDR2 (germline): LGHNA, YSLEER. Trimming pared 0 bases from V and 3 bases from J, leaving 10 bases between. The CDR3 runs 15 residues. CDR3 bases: TGCGCCAGCAGCCAAGAGGCCGCAGGGACAGATACGCAGTATTTT. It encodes CASSQEAAGTDTQYF.

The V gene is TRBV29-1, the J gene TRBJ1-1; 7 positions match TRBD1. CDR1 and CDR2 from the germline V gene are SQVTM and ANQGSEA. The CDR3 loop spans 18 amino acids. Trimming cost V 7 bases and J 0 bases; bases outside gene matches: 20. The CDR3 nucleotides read TGCAGCGGTAGAGGGGGCAGCCACACAAAAACCATGAACACTGAAGCTTTCTTT. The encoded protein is CSGRGGSHTKTMNTEAFF.

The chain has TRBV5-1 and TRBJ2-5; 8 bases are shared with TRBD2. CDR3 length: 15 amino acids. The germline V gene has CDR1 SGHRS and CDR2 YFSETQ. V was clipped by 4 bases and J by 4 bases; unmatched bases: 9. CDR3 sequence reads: CASSAGTRGGETQYF. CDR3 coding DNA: TGCGCCAGCAGCGCCGGGACTAGGGGGGGAGAGACCCAGTACTTC. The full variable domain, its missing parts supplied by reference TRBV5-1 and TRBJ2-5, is KAGVTQTPRYLIKTRGQQVTLSCSPISGHRSVSWYQQTPGQGLQFLFEYFSETQRNKGNFPGRFSGRQFSNSRSEMNVSTLELGDSALYLCASSAGTRGGETQYFGPGTRLLVL.

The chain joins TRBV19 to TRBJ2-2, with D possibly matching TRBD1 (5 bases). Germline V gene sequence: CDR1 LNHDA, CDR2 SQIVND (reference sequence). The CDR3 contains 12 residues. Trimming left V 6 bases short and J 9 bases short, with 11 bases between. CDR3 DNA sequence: TGTGCCAGTAGCAGGGTGTCCCGGGAGCTGTTTTTT. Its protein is CASSRVSRELFF.

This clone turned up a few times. Here the CDR3 reads CASSRTTGTQETQYF. As DNA, the CDR3 is TGTGCCAGCAGCCGCACGACAGGGACCCAAGAGACCCAGTACTTC. The chain uses TRBV7-8 and TRBJ2-5; 7 positions match TRBD1. V lost 5 bases to trimming and J lost 1 base; unmatched junction nucleotides: 7. The CDR3 sequence is 15 residues long. The germline V gene encodes CDR1 SGHVS and CDR2 FQNEAQ.

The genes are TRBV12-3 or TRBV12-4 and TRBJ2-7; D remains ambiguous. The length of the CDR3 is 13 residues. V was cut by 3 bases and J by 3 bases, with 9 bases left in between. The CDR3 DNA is TGTGCCAGCAGTTTTGGTACAATCTACGAGCAGTACTTC. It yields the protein CASSFGTIYEQYF.

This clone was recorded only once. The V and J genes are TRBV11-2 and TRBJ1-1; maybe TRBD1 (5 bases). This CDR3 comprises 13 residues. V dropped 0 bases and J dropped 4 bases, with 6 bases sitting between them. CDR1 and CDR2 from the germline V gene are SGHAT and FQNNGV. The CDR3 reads CASSLEGPTEAFF. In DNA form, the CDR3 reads TGTGCCAGCAGCTTAGAGGGGCCCACTGAAGCTTTCTTT.

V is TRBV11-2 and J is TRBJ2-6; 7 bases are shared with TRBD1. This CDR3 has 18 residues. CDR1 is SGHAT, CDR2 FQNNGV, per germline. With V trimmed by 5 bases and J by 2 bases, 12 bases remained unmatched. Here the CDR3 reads CASSAVLKGATGANVLTF. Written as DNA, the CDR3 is TGTGCCAGCAGCGCCGTCCTTAAGGGGGCTACTGGGGCCAACGTCCTGACTTTC.

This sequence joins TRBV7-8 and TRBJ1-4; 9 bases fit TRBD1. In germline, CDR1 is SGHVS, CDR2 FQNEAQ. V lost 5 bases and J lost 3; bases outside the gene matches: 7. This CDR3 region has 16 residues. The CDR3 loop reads CASSPGGTGPNEKLFF. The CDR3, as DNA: TGTGCCAGCAGCCCCGGGGGGACAGGGCCTAATGAAAAACTGTTTTTT.

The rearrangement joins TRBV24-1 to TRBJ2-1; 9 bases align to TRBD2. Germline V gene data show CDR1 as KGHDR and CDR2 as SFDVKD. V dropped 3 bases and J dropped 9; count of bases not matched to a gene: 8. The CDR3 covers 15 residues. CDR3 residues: CATSDAGTSILEQFF. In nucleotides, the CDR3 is TGTGCCACCAGTGATGCCGGGACTAGCATACTTGAGCAGTTCTTC.

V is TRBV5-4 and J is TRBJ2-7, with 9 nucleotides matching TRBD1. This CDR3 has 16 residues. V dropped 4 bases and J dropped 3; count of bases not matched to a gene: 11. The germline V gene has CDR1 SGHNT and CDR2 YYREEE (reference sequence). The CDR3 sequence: CASSPGGQGSLYEQYF. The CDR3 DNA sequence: TGTGCCAGCAGCCCCGGCGGACAGGGGAGCCTCTACGAGCAGTACTTC.

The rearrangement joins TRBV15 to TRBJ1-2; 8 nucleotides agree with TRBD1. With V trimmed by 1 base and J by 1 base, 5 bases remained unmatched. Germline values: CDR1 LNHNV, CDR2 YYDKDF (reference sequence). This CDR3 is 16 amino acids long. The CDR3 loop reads CATSRAGTGDNYGYTF. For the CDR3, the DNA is TGTGCCACCAGCAGAGCCGGGACAGGAGATAACTATGGCTACACCTTC.

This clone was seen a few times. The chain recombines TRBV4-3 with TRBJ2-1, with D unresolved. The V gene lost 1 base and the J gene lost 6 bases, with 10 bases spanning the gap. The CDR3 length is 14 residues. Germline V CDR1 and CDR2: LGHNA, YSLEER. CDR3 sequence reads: CASSQGWASNEQFF. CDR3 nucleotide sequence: TGCGCCAGCAGCCAAGGGTGGGCCTCCAATGAGCAGTTCTTC.

CDR3 residues: CASNPAGSYEQYF. The CDR3 DNA reads as TGTGCCAGCAATCCAGCGGGGTCCTACGAGCAGTACTTC. The chain couples TRBV6-5 to TRBJ2-7, with 7 bases identical to TRBD2. V trimming: 7 bases; J trimming: 1 base; junction bases outside the gene matches: 4. Germline V gene data show CDR1 as MNHEY and CDR2 as SVGAGI. The length of the CDR3 is 13 residues.